This T cell receptor (beta chain) was captured in a study of T cell responses to AZD1222 COVID-19 vaccine. V shed 3 bases and J shed 0 bases, with 15 bases lying between them. The CDR3 is 17 residues long. Germline lookup yields CDR1 SGDLS and CDR2 YYNGEE. Produced via immunoSEQ multiplex PCR; TCRdb's table is partial and in-frame only. The sample includes around 100,000 clones, 88% of them seen just once. The chain carries TRBV9 and TRBJ1-4; a weak D match, TRBD1 (5 bases). The source material was peripheral blood, sampled on day 0 of AZD1222 vaccination. This receptor was obtained from an adult in good health. The CDR3 sequence is CASSEGGGGTTNEKLFF. The CDR3, as DNA: TGTGCCAGCAGCGAAGGTGGGGGTGGCACAACTAATGAAAAACTGTTTTTT.